This TCR beta chain appears in the sequencing data of a study of CD8+ T cells in alopecia areata (dated by TCRdb to 2017 to 2018). Study-wide context: Treated patients were enrolled in an open-label pilot trial of oral tofacitinib, 5 to 10 mg twice daily, for moderate-to-severe alopecia areata. Tofacitinib was administered for 6 to 18 months, and 6 months of follow-up off drug were then conducted to assess delayed response and recurrence. Disease severity in treated patients was measured with the SALT score, which quantifies the percentage of affected scalp surface area. High-throughput TCRbeta sequencing was used to examine T cell clonal expansion in alopecia areata in both the C3H/HeJ mouse model and human patients. On the human side, TCRbeta sequencing was run on scalp tissue and on sorted CD4+ and CD8+ peripheral blood T cells from healthy controls and from alopecia areata patients with either patchy or totalis/universalis disease. Patients on tofacitinib were biopsied at baseline and after 4 and 24 weeks of treatment, and several of the patients also had a later scalp biopsy. Scalp clonality was compared across normal scalp (n=4), patchy alopecia areata scalp (n=8), and alopecia totalis/universalis scalp (n=8). RNA was obtained with the PAXgene miRNA kit for fixed scalp, the miRNeasy kit for PBMCs, and the RNeasy kit for mouse skin. TCRbeta CDR3 regions were amplified by immunoSEQ multiplex PCR with 35 Vbeta forward and 13 Jbeta reverse primers.

Libraries were built with the immunoSEQ multiplex PCR assay. RNA was extracted from all samples and reverse transcribed into cDNA as template for TCR sequencing. SuperScript III was used to make first-strand cDNA, primed with a 2:1 mix of oligo-dT and random hexamers. A synthetic immune receptor repertoire was used to gauge amplification bias, and whatever bias remained was removed computationally. On the authors' methods: Raw reads were preprocessed to remove errors, and CDR3 was defined according to IMGT conventions as the region from the conserved cysteine to phenylalanine. To get clonality, Shannon entropy was normalized by log2 of the number of productive unique TCRs and the result was subtracted from 1. Scalp TCRbeta sequences were cross-referenced with sorted blood CD4 and CD8 repertoires so that the CD4 or CD8 identity of scalp clones could be inferred. The source is immuneACCESS, and TCRdb retained only in-frame sequences with V and J called. Part of the clones is not carried over; for the studies checked, unresolved V genes explain less than half of this, and the remainder is unexplained. V and J calls and clone size come straight from that table; D and trimming were deduced from the DNA. The sample records about 180,000 clones, 40% to 55% of which are singletons. The top ten clones comprise roughly 9.1% of the sample.

Measured from the cysteine to the phenylalanine, the CDR3 is 14 residues long. The retained sequence is limited to the CDR3, 42 bases, with the frame set at the first base. Trimming takes 5 bases from V and 4 bases from J, and the germline ends sit 14 bases apart. Taken from the germline V gene (reference sequence), the CDR1 and CDR2 loops are MNHEY and SMNVEV. Sample treatment or condition, as interpreted from the label and publication: oral pan-JAK inhibitor, 5-10 mg twice daily. Lesional scalp punch biopsies and peripheral blood were obtained from alopecia areata patients. After PBMCs were isolated by density centrifugation and stained for CD3, CD4 and CD8, a FACSAria was used to sort CD4+ and CD8+ T cells. Findings and caveats that apply to the study as a whole: During tofacitinib treatment, many expanded lesional clones remained in scalp and blood, and this persistence may partly explain relapse after treatment is stopped. Scalp clonality and the number of expanded CD8+ clones among the top 100 scalp clones were significantly decreased by tofacitinib. Because the treated cohort was small and had just a single nonresponder, larger studies are needed to establish links between baseline CD8+ expansion and response. Lesional scalp, especially in alopecia totalis/universalis, showed higher clonality and more expanded CD8+ clones than normal scalp, suggesting antigenic drive. Shared TCR sequences between patients were less evident than in mice, which may be partly attributable to HLA diversity in the patient population. Unlike mouse skin, where gammadelta T cells dominate, normal human skin contains resident alphabeta T cells that get sequenced too, which complicates analysis of the scalp TCR repertoire.

This clone was observed a handful of times. The clone's antigen remains unknown. No base qualities exist here, and no much larger clone lies one base off it. This receptor was identified in a human donor with alopecia areata. The V and J segments used are TRBV27 and TRBJ1-2, with a weak D call of TRBD1 (5 bases match). The sequenced sample was CD8+ T cells sorted from blood, obtained at approximately week 52, from a patient treated with tofacitinib. The DNA sequence is as follows: TGTGCCAGCAGTCCTCGGGAGGGACGCTATGGCTACACCTTC. Translated, this gives CASSPREGRYGYTF.